This record concerns one TCR beta chain sequence. There is no known antigen for this receptor. No quality values exist for individual bases; no much larger clone is one base distant. The roughly 38 donors, aged 6 to 90 years, were systemically healthy Caucasian individuals from Russia. About 10 milliliters of peripheral blood were collected from each donor into EDTA-treated Vacutainer tubes. Ficoll-Paque density-gradient centrifugation was used to isolate PBMCs, with at least 6 million obtained per sample. Total RNA was extracted from PBMCs with Trizol reagent, with at least 6 micrograms obtained per sample. For every donor, flow cytometry on a PBMC aliquot measured the percentage of naive CD45RAhigh/CD27high T cells. This entry belongs to a study of blood T cells in healthy people across ages (dated by TCRdb to between 2014 and 2017). As for the study more broadly: Template switching captured roughly one uniquely barcoded TCR beta cDNA molecule per two T cells in model experiments. Four age groups were formed from the donors: young (average approximately 16 years), middle-aged (around 40), aged (over 55) and long-lived (approximately 78). Two additional independent replicas of 1 million unique cDNA reads from the same blood draw were analyzed for two donors (one aged 18 to 30 and one aged 80 or older). The study measured age-related changes in TCR beta repertoire diversity using deep sequencing normalized with unique cDNA molecular identifiers. To avoid experimental bias, donors of different ages were distributed randomly across sequencing lanes. Broad study findings and their caveats: Compared with the aged group, the long-lived group had more naive CD4+ T cells, fewer expanded clones and increased TCR diversity, a pattern suggesting age selection. The CMV infection status of donors was not known, potentially confounding age-related changes in expanded clonotypes. As age increased, observed TCR beta diversity per million T cells dropped in a roughly linear way, and a significant reduction was already evident by age roughly 40. Observed TCR beta diversity correlated strongly with the percentage of naive T cells measured by flow cytometry. Bulk unsorted PBMC profiling prevented conclusive comparison of naive and antigen-experienced compartments. Estimates of total diversity based on one million sequenced T cells were regarded as lower bounds and as underestimates.

Preparation of the library involved 5' RACE. Sequencing was performed on an Illumina HiSeq 2500. The second PCR ran for about 7 to 11 cycles and used a J-beta primer mix along with a sample-barcoded 5' primer. Each TCR beta cDNA molecule received a unique molecular identifier from a template-switch 5' adaptor carrying 12 random nucleotides. Each sample yielded at least 2.5 million CDR3-containing paired-end reads. First-strand cDNA was synthesized from all RNA with the Mint cDNA synthesis kit, primed by a TRBC-specific oligonucleotide. After uracil-DNA glycosylase treatment, a first 18-cycle PCR used universal primers M1SS and BC2_uni_R on all cDNA. Per the original workflow: Normalization of each sample was performed by random selection of 1 million high-quality reads, each carrying a distinct molecular identifier. Reads sharing molecular identifiers were discarded rather than binned into consensus sequences. MiTCR, run with a Q25 quality threshold and the strictest error-elimination algorithm, handled CDR3 identification, clonotype clustering and error correction. A nonparametric unseen species model with Euler transformation was used to estimate lower-bound total TCR beta diversity. TCRdb passed the public sequencing reads through fastp at Q25 and MiXCR, retaining productive beta sequences. All rows with the same CDR3 protein become a single entry with the most common DNA and genes. The V and J calls come from TCRdb's annotation, not from the publication. The sample profile shows roughly 1,500,000 distinct CDR3 sequences; 42% of them were found once. Roughly 7.7% of the sample is held by the ten biggest clonotypes.

This receptor was obtained from a woman in her late teens or twenties in good health. The sequenced material came from blood.

The CDR3 sequence is CSGGGKTNEQYF. DNA sequence: TGCAGTGGAGGCGGGAAAACTAACGAGCAGTACTTC. This chain is built from TRBV20-1 and TRBJ2-5; a weak D assignment points to TRBD2 (6 bases agree). The J call may be wrong; the DNA end is better matched by TRBJ2-7. Taken from the germline V gene (reference sequence), the CDR1 and CDR2 loops are DFQATT and SNEGSKA. The CDR3 spans 12 residues, from the cysteine through the phenylalanine. The only DNA kept is the CDR3, 36 bases in frame from the first base.